These 32 T cell receptor beta chains were sequenced from one sample in a study of regulatory T cells in long-lasting Graves disease. TCR beta libraries were built with iRepertoire HTBI primers and Arm-PCR of CDR3 regions. A single record per CDR3 protein comes from TCRdb applying MiXCR to the multiplex PCR reads. The repertoire includes hundreds of thousands of distinct CDR3 sequences, under 20% of them detected once, and 15% to 20% sits in the top ten. Time point meaning: newly diagnosed GD, antithyroid drugs for less than 3 months. The TCR library was made from RNA extracted from PBMCs. This same sample was also taken into another study, of T cells in Graves' hyperthyroidism and ophthalmopathy.

Sequencing used peripheral blood mononuclear cells (PBMCs), obtained at new diagnosis, from a patient treated with antithyroid drugs. These TCRs come from a woman in her 30s with Graves disease.

V usage is TRBV5-8 and J usage is TRBJ2-1; 8 bases match TRBD1. CDR3 length equals 15 residues. The ends lost 0 bases at V and 6 bases at J; junction bases unmatched: 5. CDR1 is SGHTS and CDR2 is YDEGEE in the germline V gene. The CDR3 nucleotides are TGTGCCAGCAGCTTGGGACAGGGGCACGTCAATGAGCAGTTCTTC. Its translation is CASSLGQGHVNEQFF.

This clonotype was detected many times. The chain links TRBV2 to TRBJ1-1; no clear D gene. Per germline, CDR1 SNHLY and CDR2 FYNNEI. The ends were cut back, 4 bases at V and 2 bases at J, with 11 bases in the middle. This CDR3 has 14 amino acids. The CDR3 bases are TGTGCCAGCAGTGTATACCAGGCCAACACTGAAGCTTTCTTT. This codes for CASSVYQANTEAFF.

This clonotype has ten or more counts. J is TRBJ2-7 and V is TRBV20-1, with TRBD2 matching 8 bases. V dropped 3 bases and J dropped 3; count of bases not matched to a gene: 13. This CDR3 region has 16 residues. Germline-derived CDR1 and CDR2 are DFQATT and SNEGSKA (reference sequence). The CDR3 nucleotides are TGCAGTGCTAGGGGAGCGGGAGTCGGATCAGGCTACGAGCAGTACTTC. It encodes CSARGAGVGSGYEQYF.

In this sample, this clonotype turned up many times. The rearrangement joins TRBV7-2 to TRBJ1-4, with no clear D. V lost 2 bases to trimming and J lost 4 bases, with 5 bases between them. Germline loops: CDR1 SGHTA, CDR2 FQGNSA. This CDR3 region has 13 residues. The CDR3, as DNA: TGTGCCAGCAGCTTAAACTTTAATGAAAAACTGTTTTTT. Amino acids: CASSLNFNEKLFF. The whole variable domain, filled in from reference TRBV7-2 and TRBJ1-4, reads GAGVSQSPSNKVTEKGKDVELRCDPISGHTALYWYRQSLGQGLEFLIYFQGNSAPDKSGLPSDRFSAERTGGSVSTLTIQRTQQEDSAVYLCASSLNFNEKLFFGSGTQLSVL.

This clonotype appeared many times. The chain combines TRBV5-1 with TRBJ1-4, with D unresolved. The germline V gene encodes CDR1 SGHRS and CDR2 YFSETQ. CDR3 size: 14 residues. V lost 1 base, J lost 8 bases, and 12 bases lay in between. CDR3 residues: CASSLRQGMEKLFF. In DNA form, the CDR3 reads TGCGCCAGCAGCTTGAGACAAGGGATGGAAAAACTGTTTTTT.

This clonotype was picked up many times. The chain joins TRBV20-1 to TRBJ1-1; 9 positions match TRBD1. The CDR3 runs to 14 residues. The germline CDR1 and CDR2 sequences are DFQATT and SNEGSKA (reference sequence). The V segment lost 0 bases and the J segment 6 bases; nucleotides outside the gene matches: 5. The CDR3 region has the DNA TGCAGTGCTAGAGATCTGACAGGGGGTGCTGAAGCTTTCTTT. As protein: CSARDLTGGAEAFF.

About this clonotype: The conserved closing phenylalanine or tryptophan is absent in this CDR3, likely reflecting a read error. The DNA is omitted, as the CDR3 cannot be located on it reliably, and the CDR3 follows TCRdb's listing. The rearrangement joins TRBV6-2 or TRBV6-3 to TRBJ2-7; the table assigns TRBD1, which was not confirmed against the DNA. The CDR3 sequence runs 11 residues, both termini included. The germline gives CDR1 MNHEY, CDR2 SVGEGT. This CDR3 reads CASSEGGSEFI.

Many counts were recorded for this clonotype. This chain joins TRBV7-9 and TRBJ2-5; 7 positions match TRBD1. The CDR3 sequence is 16 residues long. V trimming: 4 bases; J trimming: 4 bases; junction bases outside the gene matches: 12. Germline V gene lookup returns CDR1 SEHNR and CDR2 FQNEAQ (reference sequence). The chain's CDR3 is CASSSGLGTVSETQYF. The CDR3 nucleotides are TGTGCCAGCAGCTCGGGCCTGGGGACAGTCTCAGAGACCCAGTACTTC.

The chain links TRBV30 to TRBJ2-3; D tentatively reads TRBD1 or TRBD2 (6 bases each). Trimming shortened V by 8 bases and J by 2 bases, and 20 bases separated the two germline ends. The CDR3 totals 15 residues. The germline CDR1 and CDR2 sequences are GTSNPN and SVGIG (reference sequence). The CDR3 bases are TGTGCCGGGTTGGATTATGGGGGGCCCACAGATACGCAGTATTTT. Protein: CAGLDYGGPTDTQYF.

About this clonotype: A much larger clone lies one base from this, so it may be a read error. The chain joins TRBV12-3 or TRBV12-4 to TRBJ2-1; 12 nucleotides match TRBD2. This CDR3 region has 15 residues. J lost 9 bases, V lost 6 bases, and 9 bases had no gene match. The CDR3 sequence is CASRLLAGGVPEQFF. The CDR3 DNA reads TGTGCCAGCAGGTTACTAGCGGGAGGTGTGCCTGAGCAGTTCTTC.

This clonotype was seen many times. The chain employs TRBV13 and TRBJ2-3; TRBD2 aligns across 10 bases. The end of the DNA is better explained by TRBJ2-7, so the J call may be wrong. This CDR3 is 13 amino acids long. CDR1 is PRHDT, CDR2 FYEKMQ, per germline (reference sequence). The CDR3 DNA is TGTGCCAGCTACCTAGCGGGAGAGGACGAGCAGTACTTC. Its translation: CASYLAGEDEQYF.

The table lists this clonotype with a few counts. The chain carries TRBV3-1 and TRBJ2-5; D unclear. Deletions cut 5 bases from V and 1 base from J, with 14 bases between. This CDR3 spans 15 amino acids. CDR1 is LGHDT and CDR2 is YNNKEL in the germline V gene (reference sequence). This CDR3 reads CASSLDWPPQETQYF. CDR3 coding DNA: TGTGCCAGCAGCTTAGACTGGCCGCCCCAAGAGACCCAGTACTTC.

There are many counts of this clonotype. The rearrangement joins TRBV2 to TRBJ1-5; D call uncertain. Trimming took 5 bases from V and 0 from J, leaving 14 bases between them. The germline V gene encodes CDR1 SNHLY and CDR2 FYNNEI. The CDR3 has 16 amino acids. CDR3 sequence reads: CASSPWRAYSNQPQHF. Here the CDR3 DNA reads TGTGCCAGCAGTCCGTGGAGGGCCTATAGCAATCAGCCCCAGCATTTT.

This clonotype was counted ten times or more. This sequence joins TRBV2 and TRBJ1-5, with D perhaps TRBD1 (5 bases). From germline, CDR1 is SNHLY and CDR2 FYNNEI. CDR3 length: 14 residues. Trimming took off 2 bases at V and 3 bases at J, with 8 bases between the two ends. The CDR3 protein is CASSEQGLNQPQHF. The CDR3, as DNA: TGTGCCAGCAGTGAACAGGGCCTCAATCAGCCCCAGCATTTT.

The genes are TRBV28 and TRBJ2-3, with TRBD1 matching over 9 bases. From germline, CDR1 is MDHEN and CDR2 SYDVKM. V lost 1 base to trimming and J lost 2 bases; unmatched junction nucleotides: 7. The length of the CDR3 is 17 residues. The CDR3 sequence: CASSLLGDRVDTDTQYF. The CDR3 coding sequence is TGTGCCAGCAGTTTATTGGGGGACAGGGTAGACACAGATACGCAGTATTTT.

The chain joins TRBV13 to TRBJ1-1; D is unclear. Deletions cut 5 bases from V and 4 bases from J, with 17 bases between. The CDR3 has 15 amino acids. Germline CDR1 is PRHDT and CDR2 is FYEKMQ (reference sequence). CDR3 in amino acids: CASSNLYKGFTEAFF. CDR3 bases: TGTGCCAGCAGCAATTTGTACAAGGGTTTCACTGAAGCTTTCTTT.

This clonotype was detected a few times. One junction end disagrees with the germline gene, perhaps due to a read error. V and J are TRBV4-2 and TRBJ2-3; no definite D call. The CDR3 runs 16 residues. The germline CDR1 and CDR2 sequences are LGHNA and YNFKEQ. The CDR3 DNA follows: TGCGCCAGCAGCCAAGGCGTTGGTAGGACCACAGATACGCAGTATTTT. Translating it yields CASSQGVGRTTDTQYF.

The V gene is TRBV20-1, the J gene TRBJ2-1, with D possibly being TRBD1 or TRBD2 (5 bases each). The CDR3 totals 16 residues. The V gene's germline CDR1 is DFQATT and CDR2 SNEGSKA (reference sequence). The V gene lost 0 bases and the J gene lost 5 bases, with 17 bases spanning the gap. The CDR3: CSARDPGPAWNNEQFF. In DNA, the CDR3 is TGCAGTGCTAGAGACCCGGGACCCGCGTGGAACAATGAGCAGTTCTTC.

The CDR3 reads CAWRGLAGVTSSYNEQFF. CDR3 in DNA: TGTGCCTGGAGGGGACTAGCGGGAGTGACCAGCTCCTACAATGAGCAGTTCTTC. The chain employs TRBV30 and TRBJ2-1, with TRBD2 identical over 14 bases. The CDR3 covers 18 residues. CDR1 and CDR2 (germline): GTSNPN, SVGIG (reference sequence). The junction had 7 bases not matched to a gene; V was cut back by 3 bases and J by 0 bases. The full variable domain, in which reference TRBV30 and TRBJ2-1 provide the parts outside the CDR3, is SQTIHQWPATLVQPVGSPLSLECTVEGTSNPNLYWYRQAAGRGLQLLFYSVGIGQISSEVPQNLSASRPQDRQFILSSKKLLLSDSGFYLCAWRGLAGVTSSYNEQFFGPGTRLTVL.

CDR3 amino acids: CASSPETSNQPQHF. The CDR3 nucleotides read TGTGCCAGCTCACCAGAGACTAGCAATCAGCCCCAGCATTTT. This rearrangement joins TRBV18 to TRBJ1-5; unclear D gene. The CDR3 consists of 14 residues. The V end was cut by 2 bases, the J end by 0 bases, with 5 bases between. Per the germline V gene, CDR1 is KGHSH and CDR2 is LQKENI.

The V and J genes are TRBV7-6 and TRBJ2-1; the D is unclear. Trimming shortened V by 0 bases and J by 2 bases, and 5 bases separated the two germline ends. Germline V gene data show CDR1 as SGHVS and CDR2 as FNYEAQ. The CDR3 is 14 amino acids. The DNA for the CDR3 is TGTGCCAGCAGCTTAGCGGCAGCCTACAATGAGCAGTTCTTC. Translating gives CASSLAAAYNEQFF.

This clonotype was counted many times. The rearrangement links TRBV7-9 to TRBJ2-3; D gene ambiguous. This CDR3 spans 16 amino acids. The V gene lost 5 bases and the J gene lost 2 bases, with 17 bases spanning the gap. Per germline, CDR1 SEHNR and CDR2 FQNEAQ (reference sequence). The CDR3 DNA reads TGTGCCAGCAGCCCGAGACTGGCAACTAACACAGATACGCAGTATTTT. Amino acids: CASSPRLATNTDTQYF.

A few counts support this clonotype. The V call is TRBV9, the J call TRBJ2-7, with 11 bases lining up with TRBD2. Unmatched junction bases numbered 9, after V lost 0 bases and J lost 7 bases. CDR3 length: 16 residues. Germline CDR1 and CDR2: SGDLS and YYNGEE. Here the CDR3 reads CASSVGDSGRAGEQYF. The DNA for the CDR3 is TGTGCCAGCAGCGTAGGGGATAGCGGGAGGGCCGGGGAGCAGTACTTC.

This clonotype was detected a few times. CDR3 amino acids: CASSPGHTVFYGYTF. DNA for the CDR3: TGTGCCAGCAGTCCAGGACACACAGTCTTCTATGGCTACACCTTC. The V call is TRBV7-9, the J call TRBJ1-2, with TRBD1 as a possible D gene (5 bases). The germline V gene encodes CDR1 SEHNR and CDR2 FQNEAQ (reference sequence). The length of the CDR3 is 15 residues. V lost 6 bases and J 4 bases, leaving 18 bases between the germline ends.

Comment on this clonotype: One end of the junction does not line up with germline, which may come from a read error. The chain uses TRBV28 and TRBJ2-2; the D gene is possibly TRBD2 (5 bases). CDR3 length: 16 residues. Germline assignment: CDR1 MDHEN and CDR2 SYDVKM. The CDR3 loop is CASSFSSSGYTVELFF. CDR3 nucleotides: TGTGCCAGCAGTTTTTCTTCCAGCGGCTACACCGTGGAGCTGTTTTTT.

This clonotype was detected many times. CDR3 DNA: TGTGCCAGCACCGAAGCCGCGAACACCGGGGAGCTGTTTTTT. It codes for CASTEAANTGELFF. The rearrangement uses TRBV2 and TRBJ2-2; no firm D call. In germline, CDR1 is SNHLY, CDR2 FYNNEI. Between the trimmed V and J ends, which lost 7 bases and 0 bases, there was a span of 9 bases. This CDR3 spans 14 amino acids.

CDR3 in amino acids: CASSDRSGGEKLFF. The CDR3, as DNA: TGTGCCAGTAGTGACAGGAGCGGAGGTGAAAAACTGTTTTTT. The chain recombines TRBV19 with TRBJ1-4; a possible D gene is TRBD1 (6 bases). Trimming took 5 bases from V and 7 from J, leaving 14 bases between them. This CDR3 spans 14 amino acids. CDR1 LNHDA and CDR2 SQIVND come from the germline V gene (reference sequence). Looking up the rest from reference TRBV19 and TRBJ1-4 gives the full variable domain: DGGITQSPKYLFRKEGQNVTLSCEQNLNHDAMYWYRQDPGQGLRLIYYSQIVNDFQKGDIAEGYSVSREKKESFPLTVTSAQKNPTAFYLCASSDRSGGEKLFFGSGTQLSVL.

This clonotype was counted ten times or more. The CDR3: CASSPQVVISYEQYF. The CDR3, as DNA: TGTGCCAGCAGTCCACAGGTCGTGATTTCCTACGAGCAGTACTTC. The rearrangement links TRBV7-6 to TRBJ2-7, with a weak D call TRBD1 (5 bases). V dropped 6 bases and J dropped 1 base, with 16 bases sitting between them. This CDR3 spans 15 amino acids. Germline V gives CDR1 SGHVS, CDR2 FNYEAQ.

The chain is built from TRBV18 and TRBJ2-3, with D hard to call. The CDR3 totals 12 residues. Per the germline V gene, CDR1 is KGHSH and CDR2 is LQKENI. The ends were cut back, 6 bases at V and 6 bases at J, with 10 bases in the middle. In nucleotides, the CDR3 is TGTGCCAGCTCCCCCACCCAGGATACGCAGTATTTT. Translated: CASSPTQDTQYF.

This clonotype has only a few counts. The V call is TRBV10-3, the J call TRBJ1-4, with D perhaps TRBD1 (6 bases). CDR1 and CDR2 (germline): ENHRY, SYGVKD. With 6 bases removed from V and 4 bases from J, the gap between germline ends came to 9 bases. The CDR3 totals 13 residues. The chain's CDR3 is CAIRRGGNEKLFF. The CDR3 nucleotides are TGTGCCATCAGACGAGGGGGTAATGAAAAACTGTTTTTT.

This clonotype came up many times. The rearrangement joins TRBV14 to TRBJ2-5; D may be TRBD1 (6 bases). Trimming pared 2 bases from V and 1 base from J, leaving 14 bases between. CDR3 length equals 16 residues. Germline V gene data show CDR1 as SGHDN and CDR2 as FVKESK. CDR3 amino acids: CASSQRGRKTQETQYF. CDR3 nucleotides: TGTGCCAGCAGCCAAAGGGGGAGAAAAACCCAAGAGACCCAGTACTTC.

This clonotype was found many times. This sequence joins TRBV2 and TRBJ2-7; TRBD1 aligns across 7 bases. The germline V gene encodes CDR1 SNHLY and CDR2 FYNNEI. CDR3 length equals 14 residues. V trimming: 9 bases; J trimming: 3 bases; junction bases outside the gene matches: 11. The CDR3 loop is CARRTGTENYEQYF. The CDR3 DNA reads TGTGCCAGACGGACCGGGACAGAGAACTACGAGCAGTACTTC.